One and the same sample provided the 30 T cell receptor beta chains below, sequenced in a study of blood T cell repertoires in COVID-19. The table came from immunoSEQ multiplex PCR; TCRdb's copy has only in-frame clones and leaves some out. The table records about 76,000 clones, approximately 86% of them present only once. The specimen sequenced was peripheral blood. These receptor sequences come from a human donor in a cohort sampled during active COVID-19.

The chain employs TRBV5-1 and TRBJ1-2; no reliable D call. This CDR3 spans 12 amino acids. Trimming shortened V by 5 bases and J by 6 bases, and 11 bases separated the two germline ends. In germline, CDR1 is SGHRS, CDR2 YFSETQ. The CDR3, as DNA: TGCGCCAGCAGTTTTCAGGATGATGGCTACACCTTC. The encoded protein is CASSFQDDGYTF.

The chain employs TRBV12-3 or TRBV12-4 and TRBJ2-7; D is unresolved. V gave up 3 bases and J gave up 4 bases, with 10 bases separating them. CDR3 length: 13 residues. In DNA form, the CDR3 reads TGTGCCAGCAGTTTGAGGCAGAATTACGAGCAGTACTTC. It yields the protein CASSLRQNYEQYF.

V gene TRBV12-3 or TRBV12-4 combines with J gene TRBJ2-4, with D unclear. V was shortened by 1 base and J by 4 bases, with 5 bases between the two germline ends. CDR3 length equals 13 residues. Here the CDR3 DNA reads TGTGCCAGCAGTTTAGGGCGGAAAAACATTCAGTACTTC. Amino acids: CASSLGRKNIQYF.

The chain uses TRBV19 and TRBJ2-5, with D possibly TRBD1 on 5 matching bases. The CDR3 has 13 residues. CDR1 and CDR2 (germline): LNHDA, SQIVND (reference sequence). V was clipped by 5 bases and J by 3 bases, with 10 bases between them. Here the CDR3 reads CASSDQGKETQYF. The CDR3 DNA is TGTGCCAGTAGTGATCAGGGTAAAGAGACCCAGTACTTC.

In this sample, this clone turned up once. The chain joins TRBV4-3 to TRBJ2-7; D possibly corresponds to TRBD1 (5 bases). The CDR3 extends over 15 amino acids. V gave up 0 bases and J gave up 2 bases, with 11 bases separating them. Germline lookup yields CDR1 LGHNA and CDR2 YSLEER. The CDR3 DNA reads as TGCGCCAGCAGCCAAGATGCAGGGCATGCCTACGAGCAGTACTTC. Residues: CASSQDAGHAYEQYF.

This chain connects TRBV28 to TRBJ2-5; possible D gene TRBD1, 6 bases. Germline V lookup: CDR1 MDHEN, CDR2 SYDVKM. Trimming removed 5 bases from V and 1 base from J, with 17 bases in between. CDR3 length: 16 amino acids. As DNA, the CDR3 is TGTGCCAGCAGTAAGGCCTCAGGGGCCCTCCAAGAGACCCAGTACTTC. It specifies CASSKASGALQETQYF.

This chain joins TRBV19 and TRBJ2-5; 12 nucleotides line up with TRBD2. Trimming removed 5 bases from V and 1 base from J; junction bases left unmatched: 8. The CDR3 is made up of 17 amino acids. The germline gives CDR1 LNHDA, CDR2 SQIVND (reference sequence). CDR3 coding DNA: TGTGCCAGTAGTTCACTAGCGGGGGGTCGATTCCAAGAGACCCAGTACTTC. As protein: CASSSLAGGRFQETQYF.

The J gene is TRBJ2-1, the V gene TRBV4-2; TRBD1 matches at 9 bases. There are 16 residues in the CDR3. V lost 0 bases, J lost 7 bases, and 7 bases stayed unmatched. The germline V gene has CDR1 LGHNA and CDR2 YNFKEQ. The CDR3 nucleotides are TGTGCCAGCAGCCAAGATCGGGGGACAGGGTGGAATGAGCAGTTCTTC. Its protein is CASSQDRGTGWNEQFF.

The V gene is TRBV5-6, the J gene TRBJ1-4; D is perhaps TRBD1 (5 bases). Germline V gene sequence: CDR1 SGHDT, CDR2 YYEEEE. Trimming left V 4 bases short and J 8 bases short, with 18 bases between. The CDR3 sequence is 15 residues long. This CDR3 reads CASSPAPGSREKLFF. DNA for the CDR3: TGTGCCAGCAGCCCCGCCCCAGGGTCTCGGGAAAAACTGTTTTTT.

The CDR3 sequence is CASSLTARNTEAFF. Written as DNA, the CDR3 is TGTGCCAGCAGCCTGACAGCGAGGAACACTGAAGCTTTCTTT. This sequence joins TRBV2 and TRBJ1-1; perhaps TRBD1 as D (5 bases). The CDR3 loop spans 14 amino acids. Per the germline V gene, CDR1 is SNHLY and CDR2 is FYNNEI. V lost 6 bases to trimming and J lost 1 base, with 12 bases between them.

The chain links TRBV14 to TRBJ1-6; TRBD1 matches 10 bases. This CDR3 has 18 residues. The trim removed 0 bases at V and 3 bases at J, leaving 5 bases unmatched. Germline V CDR1 and CDR2: SGHDN, FVKESK. This CDR3 reads CASSQDWGQGFYNSPLHF. The CDR3 DNA reads TGTGCCAGCAGCCAAGATTGGGGACAGGGGTTCTATAATTCACCCCTCCACTTT.

The J gene is TRBJ2-2, the V gene TRBV2; 7 bases align to TRBD2. The CDR3 spans 13 residues. Germline V CDR1 and CDR2: SNHLY, FYNNEI. The V gene end was trimmed by 6 bases and the J gene end by 3 bases; junction bases not matched to a gene: 1. This CDR3 reads CASRGGYTGELFF. CDR3 DNA sequence: TGTGCCAGCAGGGGGGGGTACACCGGGGAGCTGTTTTTT.

The chain links TRBV18 to TRBJ1-6; the D gene is possibly TRBD1 (6 bases). The V gene's germline CDR1 is KGHSH and CDR2 LQKENI. V shed 2 bases and J shed 5 bases, with 7 bases lying between them. CDR3 length: 14 amino acids. The CDR3 here is CASSPGGNNSPLHF. The CDR3 coding sequence is TGTGCCAGCTCACCAGGGGGCAATAATTCACCCCTCCACTTT. The complete variable domain, with remaining parts taken from reference TRBV18 and TRBJ1-6, reads NAGVMQNPRHLVRRRGQEARLRCSPMKGHSHVYWYRQLPEEGLKFMVYLQKENIIDESGMPKERFSAEFPKEGPSILRIQQVVRGDSAAYFCASSPGGNNSPLHFGNGTRLTVT.

This clone was seen once. This chain connects TRBV6-5 to TRBJ1-3; 8 positions agree with TRBD1. CDR3 length: 15 amino acids. CDR1 is MNHEY and CDR2 is SVGAGI in the germline V gene. V lost 2 bases and J lost 11; bases outside the gene matches: 11. In DNA form, the CDR3 reads TGTGCCAGCAGTTACCGAACAGGGGGTGTAGCCTCCATATATTTT. It encodes CASSYRTGGVASIYF.

Note on this clone: A junction end diverges from the germline sequence, so it may reflect a read error. V and J are TRBV12-3 or TRBV12-4 and TRBJ1-2; D gene unclear. The CDR3 has 12 amino acids. As DNA, the CDR3 is TGTGCCAGCAGCTTAGACTTAGATGGCTACACCTTC. Amino acid sequence: CASSLDLDGYTF.

The chain uses TRBV28 and TRBJ2-7; D is possibly TRBD1 (5 bases). Trimming removed 4 bases at V and 2 bases at J, with 9 bases between. This CDR3 region has 13 residues. Germline-derived CDR1 and CDR2 are MDHEN and SYDVKM. For the CDR3, the DNA is TGTGCCAGCAGTTCCGACAGACCCTACGAGCAGTACTTC. Its protein product is CASSSDRPYEQYF.

V usage is TRBV11-2 and J usage is TRBJ2-5; D is uncertain. The CDR3 has 13 amino acids. Germline V CDR1 and CDR2: SGHAT, FQNNGV. V lost 2 bases and J 2 bases, leaving 6 bases between the germline ends. CDR3: CASSLYRQETQYF. CDR3 DNA sequence: TGTGCCAGCAGCTTATACCGGCAAGAGACCCAGTACTTC. The full variable domain, its missing parts supplied by reference TRBV11-2 and TRBJ2-5, is EAGVAQSPRYKIIEKRQSVAFWCNPISGHATLYWYQQILGQGPKLLIQFQNNGVVDDSQLPKDRFSAERLKGVDSTLKIQPAKLEDSAVYLCASSLYRQETQYFGPGTRLLVL.

The chain employs TRBV5-1 and TRBJ2-6; 7 bases align to TRBD1. After removal of 0 bases from V and 0 bases from J, the junction contained 3 bases not matched to a gene. CDR3 length: 17 residues. Looked up from germline, CDR1 is SGHRS and CDR2 is YFSETQ. The CDR3 here is CASSLEGARSGANVLTF. As DNA, the CDR3 is TGCGCCAGCAGCTTGGAGGGGGCTCGCTCTGGGGCCAACGTCCTGACTTTC.

The CDR3 loop reads CASRRTSGGAANEQFF. CDR3 DNA sequence: TGTGCCAGCAGGCGGACTAGCGGGGGGGCAGCCAATGAGCAGTTCTTC. The V gene is TRBV2, the J gene TRBJ2-1; 15 bases align to TRBD2. Germline V lookup: CDR1 SNHLY, CDR2 FYNNEI. The CDR3 length is 16 residues. V gave up 6 bases and J gave up 6 bases; unmatched junction bases: 6. The full variable domain, completed using reference TRBV2 and TRBJ2-1, is EPEVTQTPSHQVTQMGQEVILRCVPISNHLYFYWYRQILGQKVEFLVSFYNNEISEKSEIFDDQFSVERPDGSNFTLKIRSTKLEDSAMYFCASRRTSGGAANEQFFGPGTRLTVL.

This clone was counted a single time. This chain joins TRBV25-1 and TRBJ1-1; 7 positions match TRBD1. Germline V lookup: CDR1 MGHDK, CDR2 SYGVNS. CDR3 length: 15 residues. V lost 4 bases, J lost 6 bases, and 11 bases stayed unmatched. The CDR3 region has the DNA TGTGCCAGCAGTGGGCCCGAGGGGGCCAAGGCTGAAGCTTTCTTT. It specifies CASSGPEGAKAEAFF. The variable domain in full, completed from reference TRBV25-1 and TRBJ1-1, reads EADIYQTPRYLVIGTGKKITLECSQTMGHDKMYWYQQDPGMELHLIHYSYGVNSTEKGDLSSESTVSRIRTEHFPLTLESARPSHTSQYLCASSGPEGAKAEAFFGQGTRLTVV.

The V and J genes are TRBV19 and TRBJ2-1; TRBD2 aligns across 13 bases. CDR3 length equals 16 residues. V gave up 5 bases and J gave up 8 bases; unmatched junction bases: 9. The germline V gene has CDR1 LNHDA and CDR2 SQIVND (reference sequence). The CDR3 region is CASSSTSGGAFDEQFF. In DNA, the CDR3 is TGTGCCAGTAGTTCTACTAGCGGGGGGGCGTTTGATGAGCAGTTCTTC.

V usage is TRBV5-8 and J usage is TRBJ1-5; the match to TRBD1 covers 7 bases. This CDR3 is 15 amino acids long. The ends lost 4 bases at V and 0 bases at J; junction bases unmatched: 4. The germline CDR1 and CDR2 sequences are SGHTS and YDEGEE. The CDR3: CASSTNRGSNQPQHF. The CDR3 DNA reads TGTGCCAGCAGCACAAACAGGGGTAGCAATCAGCCCCAGCATTTT.

V is TRBV5-4 and J is TRBJ2-5; the match to TRBD2 covers 12 bases. The CDR3 loop spans 15 amino acids. CDR1 and CDR2 from the germline V gene are SGHNT and YYREEE (reference sequence). V trimming: 1 base; J trimming: 5 bases; junction bases outside the gene matches: 3. The CDR3 region is CASSLTSGGWETQYF. In DNA form, the CDR3 reads TGTGCCAGCAGCTTGACTAGCGGGGGGTGGGAGACCCAGTACTTC.

This chain connects TRBV5-1 to TRBJ1-1, with D unresolved. V lost 3 bases to trimming and J lost 6 bases, with 12 bases between them. The CDR3 totals 13 residues. Looked up from germline, CDR1 is SGHRS and CDR2 is YFSETQ. The CDR3 protein is CASSSTGSAEAFF. The CDR3 bases are TGCGCCAGCAGCTCCACTGGCAGCGCTGAAGCTTTCTTT. Variable domain in full (rest from reference TRBV5-1 and TRBJ1-1): KAGVTQTPRYLIKTRGQQVTLSCSPISGHRSVSWYQQTPGQGLQFLFEYFSETQRNKGNFPGRFSGRQFSNSRSEMNVSTLELGDSALYLCASSSTGSAEAFFGQGTRLTVV.

This sequence joins TRBV7-2 and TRBJ2-7, with 9 bases fitting TRBD1. CDR3 length equals 15 residues. With V trimmed by 4 bases and J by 2 bases, 6 bases remained unmatched. Germline CDR1 SGHTA, CDR2 FQGNSA. CDR3 coding DNA: TGTGCCAGCAGCTCCGGGACAGGGCGAACCTACGAGCAGTACTTC. Translated, it gives CASSSGTGRTYEQYF.

This chain links TRBV5-6 with TRBJ1-4; unclear D gene. In germline, CDR1 is SGHDT, CDR2 YYEEEE. The CDR3 is 13 amino acids. Trimming shortened V by 5 bases and J by 7 bases, and 12 bases separated the two germline ends. In nucleotides, the CDR3 is TGTGCCAGCAGTGAGGGTCGAGGTGAAAAACTGTTTTTT. Translated, it gives CASSEGRGEKLFF. Full variable domain (remainder filled in from reference TRBV5-6 and TRBJ1-4): DAGVTQSPTHLIKTRGQQVTLRCSPKSGHDTVSWYQQALGQGPQFIFQYYEEEERQRGNFPDRFSGHQFPNYSSELNVNALLLGDSALYLCASSEGRGEKLFFGSGTQLSVL.

This clone was counted at least ten times. V and J are TRBV18 and TRBJ1-5, with 7 bases matching TRBD1. V trimming: 5 bases; J trimming: 3 bases; junction bases outside the gene matches: 7. Germline V gives CDR1 KGHSH, CDR2 LQKENI. The CDR3 has 15 residues. The CDR3 coding sequence is TGTGCCAGCTCAGCCGACAGGGTTAACAATCAGCCCCAGCATTTT. It codes for CASSADRVNNQPQHF.

This clone was seen a handful of times. The chain uses TRBV10-1 and TRBJ2-7; D is unresolved. The CDR3 has 11 amino acids. Germline V CDR1 and CDR2: WNHNN, SYGVQD (reference sequence). Between the trimmed V and J ends, which lost 6 bases and 6 bases, there was a span of 9 bases. The CDR3 DNA sequence: TGCGCCAGCAGATACCGGTCCGAGCAGTACTTC. Translated, it gives CASRYRSEQYF.

The rearrangement joins TRBV19 to TRBJ1-5; TRBD1 might be the D (6 bases). The CDR3 runs to 15 residues. V was cut by 3 bases and J by 6 bases, with 15 bases left in between. CDR1 and CDR2 from the germline V gene are LNHDA and SQIVND (reference sequence). The CDR3 bases are TGTGCCAGTAGTATCGGGACAAAATTAGGTCAGCCCCAGCATTTT. Protein sequence: CASSIGTKLGQPQHF.

This chain joins TRBV2 and TRBJ1-5; D ambiguous. The ends were cut back, 7 bases at V and 0 bases at J, with 10 bases in the middle. Looked up from germline, CDR1 is SNHLY and CDR2 is FYNNEI. CDR3 length: 14 residues. CDR3 DNA sequence: TGTGCCAGCATGGAGGTCTATAGCAATCAGCCCCAGCATTTT. Residues: CASMEVYSNQPQHF. Based on the CDR3 plus reference TRBV2 and TRBJ1-5, the full variable domain is EPEVTQTPSHQVTQMGQEVILRCVPISNHLYFYWYRQILGQKVEFLVSFYNNEISEKSEIFDDQFSVERPDGSNFTLKIRSTKLEDSAMYFCASMEVYSNQPQHFGDGTRLSIL.